This T cell receptor beta chain derives from a study of primary melanoma T cells and metastatic recurrence (dated by TCRdb to about 2020). About the full investigation: The cohort comprised around 180 primary melanomas of stage T2 to T4, with thickness greater than 1 mm. The T-cell fraction measured by TCR beta sequencing was compared against progression-free survival as the clinical outcome. Whether patient outcome could be predicted by T-cell fraction and T-cell repertoire clonality in primary melanoma tumors was the question this study put to the test. Histopathological grading of tumor-infiltrating lymphocytes served as the comparison point for the T-cell fraction derived from sequencing. The paper as a whole reports these results and caveats: The tumor T-cell fraction reportedly predicted progression-free survival independently of thickness, ulceration, mitotic rate and age. An effective T-cell-mediated antitumor response in primary melanoma was framed by the authors only as a suggestion, not a demonstrated mechanism. Compared with adding any other histopathological variable to tumor thickness, adding T-cell fraction reportedly produced a bigger improvement in progression-free survival prediction. Protection appeared to be conferred by a T-cell fraction above 20% regardless of ulceration status, mitotic rate or nodal disease.

Library creation used the immunoSEQ multiplex PCR assay. High-throughput sequencing of the T-cell receptor beta chain was performed on primary melanoma tumor tissue. As for the original processing: TCRB CDR3 sharing between samples and the distribution of insertions and deletions were included in the repertoire analyses. The predictive value of the T-cell fraction was ranked against histopathological variables by a gradient-boosted model. TCRdb stores this immuneACCESS table with in-frame sequences only. Part of the clones is absent; in the studies checked, under half of the shortfall reflects unresolved V genes, and no reason is known for the rest. Clonal size and the V and J genes are those of that table, whereas D and trimming came from the DNA. The sample has approximately 300 clones on record, 85% to 90% of them singletons. More than 8% of the sample is in the top ten clones. The germline V gene provides CDR1 MDHEN and CDR2 SYDVKM. From the cysteine up to the phenylalanine, the CDR3 has a length of 15 residues. This entry keeps only the CDR3 DNA: 45 bases, framed from base 1. V loses 1 base at its end and J loses 11 bases; junction bases beyond the gene matches: 7.

Each patient's primary melanoma had been surgically resected and was viewed as potentially curable, though still at risk of metastatic recurrence. Regarding this clone: Its antigen is currently not known. Base qualities are not recorded, but no much larger clone differs from it by a single base.

The receptor was derived from a human donor with melanoma. The chain couples TRBV28 to TRBJ1-6; 8 central nucleotides agree with TRBD1. Sequencing was performed on melanoma tumor tissue. CDR3 loop: CASSLSGTGEAPLHF. Here is the DNA: TGTGCCAGCAGTTTATCGGGGACAGGTGAGGCACCCCTCCACTTT.